This T cell receptor (beta chain) came from a study of T cells expressing NK-cell markers. Background on the study: Cells sorted as CD3+CD56+NKG2C+, CD3+CD56+NKG2C- and CD3+CD56-NKG2C+ T cells supplied the TCR beta repertoires. Eight donors were sequenced, seven testing HCMV-seropositive and one testing seronegative.

From its re-call of the 5' RACE reads, TCRdb lists each CDR3 protein once, without DNA. Here the sample table reports over 350,000 distinct CDR3 sequences. The CDR3 has 15 residues. Per germline, CDR1 KGHSH and CDR2 LQKENI. Sequencing used blood T cells: a sorted CD56 or NKG2C T cell subset, CD4+ or CD8+ T cells, or bulk PBMC T cells (not recorded which). This rearrangement joins TRBV18 to TRBJ2-1. The receptor's source is a woman between 50 and 59 years old in good health. The CDR3: CASSPLDETYNEQFF.